This T cell receptor beta chain comes out of a study of sequential checkpoint blockade in melanoma. The table came from immunoSEQ multiplex PCR; TCRdb's copy has only in-frame clones and leaves some out. The data contain over 15,000 clones, approximately 80% of them seen just once; the ten biggest clones take up 12%. The treatment was: randomized to nivolumab then ipilimumab (arm A) or the reverse (arm B). J lost 0 bases, V lost 3 bases, and 4 bases had no gene match. The length of the CDR3 is 15 residues. The germline CDR1 and CDR2 sequences are ENHRY and SYGVKD. This receptor was taken from a human donor with melanoma. The sample here was CD8+ T cells sorted from blood (inferred from file names), taken from a patient given nivolumab and ipilimumab in sequence. V is TRBV10-3 and J is TRBJ2-7; 8 bases fit TRBD1. Written as DNA, the CDR3 is TGTGCCATCAGTGATGGGACAGGCAACTCCTACGAGCAGTACTTC. It encodes CAISDGTGNSYEQYF.